One T cell receptor beta chain is described in this entry. As yet, its antigen is unknown. The data derive from a study of cytotoxic CD8 clonotypes in ibrutinib-treated CLL. About the study: Overall, some 25 responses were partial and 2 complete; following median about 70 months, roughly 15 patients stayed remitted and 12 progressed.

V lost 5 bases and J lost 9; bases outside the gene matches: 17. The V gene's germline CDR1 is SGHVS and CDR2 FNYEAQ. The CDR3 is 17 residues long. Generated by immunoSEQ multiplex PCR, the TCRdb table keeps only in-frame clones and is missing some. The sample records about 45,000 clones, 50% to 75% being singletons. General study findings and limits: The public clonotypes identified were infrequent and showed contraction or stability on treatment. Upon ibrutinib response clonality rose, and upon progression it fell back toward baseline. Sustained-remission and progressing patients diverged in sampling times.

This receptor was taken from a human donor with chronic lymphocytic leukemia. J is TRBJ2-1 and V is TRBV7-6; 9 bases match TRBD2. The sequenced sample was PBMCs, obtained after 24 months of ibrutinib treatment. The CDR3: CASSPARTSVIRGEQFF. As DNA, the CDR3 is TGTGCCAGCAGCCCCGCCAGGACTAGCGTAATTCGTGGTGAGCAGTTCTTC.